A single sample is the source of the 24 T cell receptor beta chains below, sequenced in a study of STAT5B mutations in CD4+ large granular lymphocyte leukemia. Sequencing was performed with immunoSEQ multiplex PCR; in TCRdb, only in-frame clones are kept and a portion is missing. This repertoire shows 20,000 to 25,000 clones, 74% found once; its top ten account for about a tenth. Sequences were obtained from CD4+ T cells from blood buffy coats. The receptors stem from a human donor in good health.

The CDR3 reads CASSWGTGGNSPLHF. DNA for the CDR3: TGTGCCAGCAGTTGGGGGACAGGGGGAAATTCACCCCTCCACTTT. The chain recombines TRBV6-5 with TRBJ1-6; 11 bases map to TRBD1. Germline V gives CDR1 MNHEY, CDR2 SVGAGI. This CDR3 region has 15 residues. Trimming took 4 bases from V and 7 from J; bases not matched to a gene: 3.

The rearrangement uses TRBV7-2 and TRBJ1-1; D is undetermined. The V gene lost 2 bases and the J gene lost 4 bases, with 5 bases spanning the gap. The CDR3 length is 12 residues. Germline V gene data show CDR1 as SGHTA and CDR2 as FQGNSA. CDR3 nucleotides: TGTGCCAGCAGCTTATCACCCACTGAAGCTTTCTTT. Amino acids: CASSLSPTEAFF.

This sequence joins TRBV4-1 and TRBJ2-7; 9 bases match TRBD2. V gave up 4 bases and J gave up 12 bases; unmatched junction bases: 19. This CDR3 comprises 16 residues. Germline V gene sequence: CDR1 MGHRA, CDR2 YSYEKL. The CDR3 here is CASSRAPRLAAEKRYF. CDR3 sequence (DNA): TGCGCCAGCAGCCGTGCCCCGAGACTAGCGGCCGAGAAACGGTACTTC.

The chain has TRBV27 and TRBJ1-1, with TRBD1 matching 7 bases. V gave up 3 bases and J gave up 1 base; unmatched junction bases: 5. CDR3 length: 15 residues. CDR1 is MNHEY, CDR2 SMNVEV, per germline (reference sequence). CDR3 amino acids: CASSLKTGENTEAFF. DNA for the CDR3: TGTGCCAGCAGTTTGAAAACAGGGGAGAACACTGAAGCTTTCTTT.

This sequence joins TRBV5-1 and TRBJ2-6; TRBD1 aligns across 9 bases. CDR1 SGHRS and CDR2 YFSETQ come from the germline V gene. CDR3 size: 21 residues. With 3 bases clipped from V and 1 base from J, the junction kept 17 bases outside the gene matches. The CDR3 loop reads CASSSGHFTGGDPSGANVLTF. For the CDR3, the DNA is TGCGCCAGCAGCTCTGGTCACTTCACAGGGGGCGATCCGTCTGGGGCCAACGTCCTGACTTTC.

The rearrangement links TRBV7-3 to TRBJ2-1; D may be TRBD1 (5 bases). Looked up from germline, CDR1 is SGHTA and CDR2 is FQGTGA. The CDR3 spans 13 residues. V lost 2 bases, J lost 10 bases, and 12 bases lay in between. Written as DNA, the CDR3 is TGTGCCAGCAGCTTAGGCCTGTGGGGCGAGCAGTTCTTC. This encodes CASSLGLWGEQFF.

A single count supports this clone. The same CDR3 arises from other DNA sequences in this sample as well. The J gene is TRBJ2-1, the V gene TRBV10-3; TRBD2 agrees at 7 bases. The CDR3 is made up of 17 amino acids. Trimming at V came to 0 bases and at J to 1 base, leaving 6 bases not matched to a gene. Germline-derived CDR1 and CDR2 are ENHRY and SYGVKD. The CDR3 loop reads CAISESGLAASYNEQFF. CDR3 in DNA: TGTGCCATCAGTGAGTCCGGGCTAGCGGCTTCCTACAATGAGCAGTTCTTC.

This rearrangement joins TRBV6-5 to TRBJ2-3; D not certain. Germline V gene data show CDR1 as MNHEY and CDR2 as SVGAGI. The CDR3 has 16 residues. Trimming left V 2 bases short and J 2 bases short, with 14 bases between. CDR3 coding DNA: TGTGCCAGCAGTTACGGTGGGCCAGCGACCACAGATACGCAGTATTTT. Protein product: CASSYGGPATTDTQYF.

J is TRBJ2-2 and V is TRBV7-2; 11 positions agree with TRBD2. This CDR3 comprises 15 residues. V shed 6 bases and J 4 bases; nucleotides not matched to a gene: 4. Germline V gives CDR1 SGHTA, CDR2 FQGNSA. The CDR3 region is CASRLSGGGTGELFF. The CDR3 region has the DNA TGTGCCAGCAGACTTAGCGGGGGGGGCACCGGGGAGCTGTTTTTT.

The V and J genes are TRBV18 and TRBJ1-4; the match to TRBD1 covers 8 bases. Germline assignment: CDR1 KGHSH and CDR2 LQKENI. CDR3 length equals 14 residues. V was clipped by 3 bases and J by 8 bases; unmatched bases: 5. In DNA form, the CDR3 reads TGTGCCAGCTCACCGATTAGACAGGGGGAAAAACTGTTTTTT. Translating gives CASSPIRQGEKLFF.

V and J are TRBV6-6 and TRBJ1-1; D is ambiguous. The length of the CDR3 is 11 residues. Looked up from germline, CDR1 is MNHNY and CDR2 is SVGAGI (reference sequence). The ends were cut back, 8 bases at V and 5 bases at J, with 9 bases in the middle. In DNA form, the CDR3 reads TGTGCCAGCTCCCCGAAAACTGAAGCTTTCTTT. Its translation: CASSPKTEAFF.

The genes are TRBV10-3 and TRBJ2-2, with D tentatively TRBD2 (5 bases). From germline, CDR1 is ENHRY and CDR2 SYGVKD. The CDR3 sequence is 13 residues long. Deletions cut 3 bases from V and 6 bases from J, with 8 bases between. CDR3 DNA: TGTGCCATCAGTGACGGAGGTTCCGGGGAGCTGTTTTTT. Translating gives CAISDGGSGELFF.

Only one count was recorded for this clone. The chain recombines TRBV7-9 with TRBJ1-3; no reliable D call. The V and J ends lost 5 bases and 2 bases respectively, with 7 bases between them. Germline V gene sequence: CDR1 SEHNR, CDR2 FQNEAQ (reference sequence). The CDR3 contains 13 residues. In nucleotides, the CDR3 is TGTGCCAGCAGCCTGACAACTGGAAACACCATATATTTT. Its translation is CASSLTTGNTIYF.

The V call is TRBV18, the J call TRBJ2-1; D is perhaps TRBD2 (6 bases). Trimming removed 6 bases at V and 4 bases at J, with 16 bases between. Per the germline V gene, CDR1 is KGHSH and CDR2 is LQKENI. CDR3 size: 15 residues. In DNA, the CDR3 is TGTGCCAGCTCCCCCGGGGTAGCGGAATACAATGAGCAGTTCTTC. This codes for CASSPGVAEYNEQFF.

The J gene is TRBJ1-2, the V gene TRBV7-8; no clear D gene. CDR3 size: 13 residues. Trimming removed 5 bases from V and 7 bases from J, with 14 bases in between. CDR1 is SGHVS, CDR2 FQNEAQ, per germline. The CDR3 coding sequence is TGTGCCAGCAGCCCACGGTGGGAGGGTGGCTACACCTTC. This sequence encodes CASSPRWEGGYTF.

The chain links TRBV4-2 to TRBJ1-1; D gene unclear. CDR3 size: 16 residues. Germline lookup yields CDR1 LGHNA and CDR2 YNFKEQ. The germline V and J ends were trimmed by 0 bases and 5 bases, with 16 bases remaining between them. CDR3 nucleotide sequence: TGTGCCAGCAGCCAAGACCCTCAGGTTCGAGGGACTGAAGCTTTCTTT. It is translated as CASSQDPQVRGTEAFF.

The gene calls are TRBV28 and TRBJ1-2; 11 positions agree with TRBD1. CDR3 length: 17 residues. V shed 5 bases, J shed 1 base, and the junction held 9 bases outside the gene matches. Germline CDR1 is MDHEN and CDR2 is SYDVKM. As DNA, the CDR3 is TGTGCCAGCAGTCTGTGGACAGGGGGCCGTCGTAACTATGGCTACACCTTC. Amino acids: CASSLWTGGRRNYGYTF.

This clone was recorded a few times. The chain has TRBV9 and TRBJ1-6, with D perhaps matching TRBD1 (5 bases). The CDR3 length is 14 residues. Germline CDR1 and CDR2: SGDLS and YYNGEE. V was pared by 3 bases and J by 6 bases, with 10 bases between. As DNA, the CDR3 is TGTGCCAGCAGCGCTGGGGGACGTAATTCACCCCTCCACTTT. It yields the protein CASSAGGRNSPLHF.

The chain recombines TRBV19 with TRBJ2-3; TRBD2 agrees at 9 bases. This CDR3 comprises 17 residues. The germline CDR1 and CDR2 sequences are LNHDA and SQIVND (reference sequence). V shed 1 base and J 2 bases; nucleotides not matched to a gene: 7. The CDR3 loop is CASSIGVAGALTDTQYF. The CDR3 coding sequence is TGTGCCAGTAGTATAGGGGTAGCGGGAGCGCTCACAGATACGCAGTATTTT. Drawing the rest from reference TRBV19 and TRBJ2-3, the complete variable domain is DGGITQSPKYLFRKEGQNVTLSCEQNLNHDAMYWYRQDPGQGLRLIYYSQIVNDFQKGDIAEGYSVSREKKESFPLTVTSAQKNPTAFYLCASSIGVAGALTDTQYFGPGTRLTVL.

The CDR3 sequence is CASSVNFGGRGGNYEQYV. CDR3 in DNA: TGTGCCAGCAGTGTGAATTTCGGGGGGCGGGGAGGAAACTACGAGCAGTACGTC. The chain recombines TRBV6-1 with TRBJ2-7, with D perhaps matching TRBD2 (7 bases). Trimming shortened V by 4 bases and J by 3 bases, and 25 bases separated the two germline ends. This CDR3 comprises 18 residues. The germline V gene encodes CDR1 MNHNS and CDR2 SASEGT.

V and J are TRBV5-6 and TRBJ1-2; D unresolved. The ends were cut back, 4 bases at V and 1 base at J, with 14 bases in the middle. CDR1 is SGHDT and CDR2 is YYEEEE in the germline V gene. The CDR3 is 15 amino acids. The CDR3 DNA follows: TGTGCCAGCAGCCCCGACCCCGGCCGTAACTATGGCTACACCTTC. Residues: CASSPDPGRNYGYTF.

The chain joins TRBV18 to TRBJ2-7, with D tentatively TRBD2 (5 bases). Germline CDR1 is KGHSH and CDR2 is LQKENI. Deletions cut 4 bases from V and 6 bases from J, with 13 bases between. The CDR3 length is 13 residues. The CDR3 is CASSQLKAGEQYV. For the CDR3, the DNA is TGTGCCAGCTCACAACTGAAGGCGGGCGAGCAGTACGTC.

J is TRBJ2-7 and V is TRBV6-5, with D unresolved. The ends were cut back, 0 bases at V and 4 bases at J, with 10 bases in the middle. CDR1 and CDR2 from the germline V gene are MNHEY and SVGAGI. This CDR3 comprises 14 residues. The CDR3 nucleotides read TGTGCCAGCAGTTACTCGTTTTCAAAGTACGAGCAGTACTTC. Translated, it gives CASSYSFSKYEQYF.

The chain employs TRBV7-2 and TRBJ2-1, with D tentatively TRBD1 or TRBD2 (6 bases each). Germline V gene lookup returns CDR1 SGHTA and CDR2 FQGNSA. Trimming left V 7 bases short and J 6 bases short, with 19 bases between. This CDR3 comprises 15 residues. The chain's CDR3 is CASIIQGGTVNEQFF. CDR3 DNA sequence: TGTGCCAGCATCATACAAGGGGGGACGGTCAATGAGCAGTTCTTC.